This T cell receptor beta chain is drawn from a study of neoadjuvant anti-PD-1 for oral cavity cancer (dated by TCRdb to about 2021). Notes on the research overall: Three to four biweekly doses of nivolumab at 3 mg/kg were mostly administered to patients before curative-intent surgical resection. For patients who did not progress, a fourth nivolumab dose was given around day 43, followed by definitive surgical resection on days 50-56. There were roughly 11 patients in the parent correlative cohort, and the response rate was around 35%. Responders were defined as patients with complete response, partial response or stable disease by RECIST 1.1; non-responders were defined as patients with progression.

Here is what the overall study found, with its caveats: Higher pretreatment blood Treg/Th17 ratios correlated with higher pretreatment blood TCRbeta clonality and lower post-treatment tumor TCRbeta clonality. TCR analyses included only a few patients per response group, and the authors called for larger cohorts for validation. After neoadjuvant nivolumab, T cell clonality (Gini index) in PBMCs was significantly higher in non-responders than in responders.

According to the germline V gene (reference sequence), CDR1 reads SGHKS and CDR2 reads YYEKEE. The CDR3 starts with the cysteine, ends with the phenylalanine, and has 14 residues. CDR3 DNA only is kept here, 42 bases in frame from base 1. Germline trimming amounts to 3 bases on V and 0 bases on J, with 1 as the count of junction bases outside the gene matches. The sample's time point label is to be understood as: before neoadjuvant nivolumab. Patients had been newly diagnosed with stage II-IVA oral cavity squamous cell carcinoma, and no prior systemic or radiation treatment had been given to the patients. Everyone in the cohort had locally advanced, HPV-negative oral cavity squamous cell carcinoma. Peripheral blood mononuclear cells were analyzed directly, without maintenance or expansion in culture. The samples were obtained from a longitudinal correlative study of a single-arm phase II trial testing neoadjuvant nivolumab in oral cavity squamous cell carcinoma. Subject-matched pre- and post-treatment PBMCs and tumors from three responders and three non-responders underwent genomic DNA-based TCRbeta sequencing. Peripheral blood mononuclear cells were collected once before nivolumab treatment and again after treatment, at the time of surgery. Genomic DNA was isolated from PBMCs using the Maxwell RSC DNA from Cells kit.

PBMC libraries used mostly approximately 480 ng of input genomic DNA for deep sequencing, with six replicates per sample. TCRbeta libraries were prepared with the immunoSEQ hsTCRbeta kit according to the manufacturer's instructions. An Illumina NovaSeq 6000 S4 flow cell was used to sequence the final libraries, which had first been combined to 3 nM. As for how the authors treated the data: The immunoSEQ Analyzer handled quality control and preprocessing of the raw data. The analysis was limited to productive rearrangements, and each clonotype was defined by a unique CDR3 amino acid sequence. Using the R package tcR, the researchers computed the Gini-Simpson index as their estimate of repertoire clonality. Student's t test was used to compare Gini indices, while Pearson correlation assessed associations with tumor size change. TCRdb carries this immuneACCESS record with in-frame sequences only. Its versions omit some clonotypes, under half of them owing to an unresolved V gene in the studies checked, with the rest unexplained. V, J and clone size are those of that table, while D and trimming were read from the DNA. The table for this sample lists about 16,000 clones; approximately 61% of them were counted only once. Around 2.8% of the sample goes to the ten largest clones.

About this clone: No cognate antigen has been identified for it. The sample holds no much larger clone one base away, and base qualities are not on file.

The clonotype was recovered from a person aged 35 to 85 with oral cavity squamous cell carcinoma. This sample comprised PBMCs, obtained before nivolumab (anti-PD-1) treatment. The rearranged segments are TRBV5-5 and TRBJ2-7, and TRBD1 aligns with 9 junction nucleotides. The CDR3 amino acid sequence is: CASSWGQGSYEQYF. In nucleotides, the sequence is TGTGCCAGCAGCTGGGGACAGGGCTCCTACGAGCAGTACTTC.